Below are 2 T cell receptor beta chains sequenced from a single sample in a study of T cells in localized non-small cell lung cancer. TCRdb keeps only in-frame clones here, not all; method: immunoSEQ multiplex PCR. The table shows under 65,000 clones, with over 80% occurring only once. The specimen comprised peripheral blood, sampled before any cancer treatment. The receptors stem from a female donor over 55 with stage II squamous cell lung carcinoma.

In its sample, this clone was seen once. The V call is TRBV6-5, the J call TRBJ1-2; no reliable D call. Trimming pared 0 bases from V and 1 base from J, leaving 12 bases between. CDR1 and CDR2 from the germline V gene are MNHEY and SVGAGI. The CDR3 is made up of 16 amino acids. In DNA, the CDR3 is TGTGCCAGCAGTTACTCGTCAGGAGCTCATAACTATGGCTACACCTTC. Amino acid sequence: CASSYSSGAHNYGYTF.

The gene calls are TRBV7-8 and TRBJ2-5, with D unresolved. V lost 1 base, J lost 4 bases, and 10 bases lay in between. From germline, CDR1 is SGHVS and CDR2 FQNEAQ. This CDR3 is 14 amino acids long. DNA of the CDR3: TGTGCCAGCAGCTTAGACGGCAGCTCAGAGACCCAGTACTTC. Amino acids: CASSLDGSSETQYF.